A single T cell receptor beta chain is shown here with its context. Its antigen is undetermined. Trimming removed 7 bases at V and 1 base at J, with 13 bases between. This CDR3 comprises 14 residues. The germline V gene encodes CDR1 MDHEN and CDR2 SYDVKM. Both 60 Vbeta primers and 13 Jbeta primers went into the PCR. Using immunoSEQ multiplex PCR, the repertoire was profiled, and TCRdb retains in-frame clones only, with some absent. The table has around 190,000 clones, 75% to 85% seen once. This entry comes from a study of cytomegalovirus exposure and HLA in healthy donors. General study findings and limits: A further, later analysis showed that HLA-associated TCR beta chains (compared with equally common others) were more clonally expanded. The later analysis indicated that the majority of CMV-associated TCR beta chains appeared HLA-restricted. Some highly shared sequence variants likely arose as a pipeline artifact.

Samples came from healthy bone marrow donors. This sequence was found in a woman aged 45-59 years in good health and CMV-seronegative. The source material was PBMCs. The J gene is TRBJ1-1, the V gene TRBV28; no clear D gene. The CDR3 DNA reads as TGTGCCAGCAACGCTCCGAATAGGAACACTGAAGCTTTCTTT. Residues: CASNAPNRNTEAFF.